Below are 12 T cell receptor beta chains sequenced from a single sample in a study of graft-versus-host responses after intestinal transplantation. No antigen has been assigned to these receptors. The method was immunoSEQ multiplex PCR; TCRdb's version includes in-frame clones alone and lacks a portion of them. This sample yields roughly 120,000 clones, of which about nine tenths are seen a single time; approximately 0.18% belongs to the top ten. The material was unstimulated CD4+ T cells sorted from spleen or lymph node cells, obtained before intestinal transplant. Every receptor here comes from a human donor who received an intestinal transplant.

The chain combines TRBV2 with TRBJ2-3; D is unclear. The CDR3 has 13 residues. V lost 4 bases, J lost 6 bases, and 11 bases lay in between. The germline V gene has CDR1 SNHLY and CDR2 FYNNEI. CDR3 nucleotides: TGTGCCAGCAGTGGAGACACCGACGATACGCAGTATTTT. It specifies CASSGDTDDTQYF.

This chain uses TRBV7-9 with TRBJ1-1; 8 bases map to TRBD1. This CDR3 has 15 residues. Germline trimming cut 5 bases from V and 3 bases from J; bases unmatched to any gene: 8. The germline CDR1 and CDR2 sequences are SEHNR and FQNEAQ (reference sequence). CDR3 coding DNA: TGTGCCAGCAGCCCGAGGACAGGGAGGGACACTGAAGCTTTCTTT. This gives the protein CASSPRTGRDTEAFF. Together with reference TRBV7-9 and TRBJ1-1, the CDR3 gives the full variable domain: DTGVSQNPRHKITKRGQNVTFRCDPISEHNRLYWYRQTLGQGPEFLTYFQNEAQLEKSRLLSDRFSAERPKGSFSTLEIQRTEQGDSAMYLCASSPRTGRDTEAFFGQGTRLTVV.

The rearrangement joins TRBV21-1 to TRBJ1-4; TRBD1, the table's D call, lacks a check against the DNA. TRBV21-1 is given as a pseudogene. The CDR3 extends over 15 amino acids. Written as DNA, the CDR3 is TGTGCCAGCAGCGCAACGGGACAGGGGATGGAAAAACTGTTTTTT. Protein sequence: CASSATGQGMEKLFF.

The V and J genes are TRBV7-3 and TRBJ1-1; D not resolved. The germline CDR1 and CDR2 sequences are SGHTA and FQGTGA. The CDR3 covers 13 residues. Trimming pared 5 bases from V and 1 base from J, leaving 8 bases between. The CDR3 DNA reads TGTGCCAGCAGCCCCGAGAGGAACACTGAAGCTTTCTTT. It is translated as CASSPERNTEAFF.

This sequence joins TRBV5-4 and TRBJ1-2; 7 bases align to TRBD1. Germline CDR1 SGHNT, CDR2 YYREEE (reference sequence). J lost 4 bases, V lost 4 bases, and 7 bases had no gene match. The length of the CDR3 is 14 residues. CDR3 sequence (DNA): TGTGCCAGCAGCATCCGACAGGGAGTCTATGGCTACACCTTC. Translation: CASSIRQGVYGYTF.

The chain recombines TRBV18 with TRBJ1-1, with 9 bases aligning to TRBD1. The V gene end was trimmed by 4 bases and the J gene end by 8 bases; junction bases not matched to a gene: 5. The CDR3 has 13 residues. From germline, CDR1 is KGHSH and CDR2 LQKENI. The CDR3 here is CASSLTGGSEAFF. For the CDR3, the DNA is TGTGCCAGCTCACTAACAGGGGGCTCAGAAGCTTTCTTT.

This chain connects TRBV12-5 to TRBJ2-1, with TRBD2 matching 8 bases. The CDR3 sequence is 16 residues long. CDR1 is LGHNT, CDR2 FRNRAP, per germline. V was pared by 0 bases and J by 8 bases, with 9 bases of the junction left unmatched. CDR3 loop: CASGLVGTGGYHEQFF. The CDR3 nucleotides read TGTGCTAGTGGTTTGGTAGGGACGGGAGGGTACCATGAGCAGTTCTTC.

The genes are TRBV5-1 and TRBJ2-1; 7 bases align to TRBD1. Trimming cost V 4 bases and J 3 bases; bases outside gene matches: 1. There are 13 residues in the CDR3. Germline CDR1 reads SGHRS; CDR2 reads YFSETQ. The CDR3 region is CASSRDSYNEQFF. CDR3 nucleotides: TGCGCCAGCAGCAGGGACAGCTACAATGAGCAGTTCTTC.

The J gene is TRBJ2-5, the V gene TRBV5-1, with 8 bases identical to TRBD1. CDR1 and CDR2 (germline): SGHRS, YFSETQ. The CDR3 has 15 residues. V shed 0 bases, J shed 5 bases, and the junction held 6 bases outside the gene matches. The CDR3 spells CASSLDGRGPETQYF. CDR3 DNA sequence: TGCGCCAGCAGCTTGGACGGCAGGGGGCCGGAGACCCAGTACTTC.

In this sample, this clone turned up a few times. V gene TRBV6-5 combines with J gene TRBJ2-1, with 15 nucleotides matching TRBD2. The CDR3 is 14 residues long. CDR1 is MNHEY, CDR2 SVGAGI, per germline. After removal of 5 bases from V and 7 bases from J, the junction contained 0 bases not matched to a gene. This chain's CDR3 is CASSGTSGRNEQFF. CDR3 nucleotide sequence: TGTGCCAGCAGTGGGACTAGCGGGAGGAATGAGCAGTTCTTC.

The CDR3 loop reads CASNNGGVEQYF. In DNA form, the CDR3 reads TGTGCCAGCAACAACGGAGGGGTCGAGCAGTACTTC. This sequence joins TRBV9 and TRBJ2-7, with TRBD2 as a possible D gene (6 bases). Germline CDR1 reads SGDLS; CDR2 reads YYNGEE. This CDR3 region has 12 residues. V was clipped by 6 bases and J by 6 bases, with 13 bases between them.

This chain uses TRBV27 with TRBJ2-1; D ambiguous. The CDR3 has 13 amino acids. Trimming pared 3 bases from V and 4 bases from J, leaving 7 bases between. Germline CDR1 is MNHEY and CDR2 is SMNVEV (reference sequence). CDR3 residues: CASSFVQYNEQFF. For the CDR3, the DNA is TGTGCCAGCAGTTTTGTCCAATACAATGAGCAGTTCTTC.